These 18 T cell receptor beta chains were all obtained from the same sample, sequenced in a study of blood T cell repertoires in COVID-19. The table came from immunoSEQ multiplex PCR; TCRdb's copy has only in-frame clones and leaves some out. The data show 50,000 to 70,000 clones, 75% to 80% seen once. The sample comprised peripheral blood. These receptors were collected from a man in his forties or fifties with active or convalescent COVID-19.

The chain couples TRBV7-3 to TRBJ2-3, with D possibly being TRBD1 (6 bases). V shed 0 bases and J shed 4 bases, with 17 bases lying between them. Germline assignment: CDR1 SGHTA and CDR2 FQGTGA. The CDR3 length is 17 residues. The CDR3 nucleotides read TGTGCCAGCAGCTTAACGGGGGCCAGGGAATTAGCAGATACGCAGTATTTT. Protein sequence: CASSLTGARELADTQYF.

J is TRBJ1-4 and V is TRBV19; maybe TRBD1 (5 bases). Germline-derived CDR1 and CDR2 are LNHDA and SQIVND (reference sequence). The ends were cut back, 5 bases at V and 5 bases at J, with 15 bases in the middle. This CDR3 region has 15 residues. CDR3 residues: CASSLYSGGNEKLFF. The DNA for the CDR3 is TGTGCCAGTAGTTTGTATTCGGGGGGAAATGAAAAACTGTTTTTT.

V usage is TRBV28 and J usage is TRBJ1-2, with 9 bases that match TRBD1. The V gene's germline CDR1 is MDHEN and CDR2 SYDVKM. The ends lost 5 bases at V and 5 bases at J; junction bases unmatched: 3. The CDR3 is 13 residues long. The CDR3: CASSIGQGYGYTF. The CDR3 DNA reads as TGTGCCAGCAGTATCGGACAGGGGTATGGCTACACCTTC.

The chain is built from TRBV6-5 and TRBJ1-2; D gene uncertain. Between the trimmed V and J ends, which lost 7 bases and 3 bases, there was a span of 12 bases. This CDR3 spans 13 amino acids. Germline CDR1 reads MNHEY; CDR2 reads SVGAGI. As DNA, the CDR3 is TGTGCCAGCAAGCAAGAGGGTCACTATGGCTACACCTTC. Residues: CASKQEGHYGYTF.

This clone was seen more than once but under ten times. The rearrangement joins TRBV29-1 to TRBJ2-7; the D gene is possibly TRBD2 (6 bases). Trimming removed 1 base at V and 3 bases at J, with 10 bases between. Per germline, CDR1 SQVTM and CDR2 ANQGSEA. The CDR3 is 13 residues long. The CDR3 DNA sequence: TGCAGCGTTGAAGCCGGGGGAAACTACGAGCAGTACTTC. Protein product: CSVEAGGNYEQYF.

V is TRBV4-1 and J is TRBJ1-2; tentative D call: TRBD1 (6 bases). The CDR3 is made up of 15 amino acids. The germline V and J ends were trimmed by 2 bases and 9 bases, with 19 bases remaining between them. CDR1 and CDR2 (germline): MGHRA, YSYEKL. The CDR3 protein is CASSQRQALTLSYTF. The CDR3 DNA follows: TGCGCCAGCAGCCAAAGACAGGCTTTAACTTTGAGCTACACCTTC.

J is TRBJ2-1 and V is TRBV7-8; no definite D call. The germline V gene has CDR1 SGHVS and CDR2 FQNEAQ. The CDR3 runs 16 residues. Trimming stripped 0 bases from V and 3 bases from J, with 12 bases between. CDR3 residues: CASSLAARQGYNEQFF. The CDR3 DNA reads TGTGCCAGCAGCTTAGCGGCCAGGCAAGGCTACAATGAGCAGTTCTTC.

The rearrangement joins TRBV4-2 to TRBJ2-7, with 8 nucleotides matching TRBD2. The trim removed 0 bases at V and 4 bases at J, leaving 5 bases unmatched. This CDR3 comprises 15 residues. The V gene's germline CDR1 is LGHNA and CDR2 YNFKEQ. CDR3 amino acids: CASSQDRAGGYEQYF. The CDR3 DNA reads as TGTGCCAGCAGCCAAGATAGGGCGGGGGGATACGAGCAGTACTTC.

The chain recombines TRBV30 with TRBJ1-3; the D is unclear. CDR1 and CDR2 from the germline V gene are GTSNPN and SVGIG (reference sequence). The CDR3 covers 16 residues. Trimming removed 2 bases at V and 2 bases at J, with 16 bases between. DNA for the CDR3: TGTGCCTGGAGTCCAACACACCTCCTCGCTGGAAACACCATATATTTT. It yields the protein CAWSPTHLLAGNTIYF.

The chain has TRBV6-1 and TRBJ1-5, with TRBD1 identical over 8 bases. Germline V gene sequence: CDR1 MNHNS, CDR2 SASEGT. The CDR3 has 16 residues. With 4 bases clipped from V and 0 bases from J, the junction kept 5 bases outside the gene matches. The CDR3 DNA sequence: TGTGCCAGCAGTGGAACAGGGGGAGATAGCAATCAGCCCCAGCATTTT. The encoded protein is CASSGTGGDSNQPQHF.

J is TRBJ2-5 and V is TRBV9, with 7 bases matching TRBD1. This CDR3 comprises 15 residues. J gave up 5 bases and V 0 bases, and 7 bases lay outside the gene matches. Germline loops: CDR1 SGDLS, CDR2 YYNGEE. This chain's CDR3 is CASSVATGLGETQYF. The CDR3, as DNA: TGTGCCAGCAGCGTAGCGACAGGGTTGGGCGAGACCCAGTACTTC.

The J gene is TRBJ1-5, the V gene TRBV2; 9 positions match TRBD1. Germline values: CDR1 SNHLY, CDR2 FYNNEI. V gave up 6 bases and J gave up 5 bases; unmatched junction bases: 8. There are 15 residues in the CDR3. Written as DNA, the CDR3 is TGTGCCAGCAGGATTGACAGGGGGAGGGATCAGCCCCAGCATTTT. It codes for CASRIDRGRDQPQHF.

This chain joins TRBV6-5 and TRBJ1-1; D unclear. The CDR3 covers 15 residues. From germline, CDR1 is MNHEY and CDR2 SVGAGI. V lost 0 bases, J lost 5 bases, and 13 bases lay in between. The CDR3 spells CASSYSPHSRTEAFF. The CDR3 nucleotides are TGTGCCAGCAGTTACTCTCCCCACAGCAGGACTGAAGCTTTCTTT.

This clone has only one observation. This rearrangement joins TRBV3-1 (or the pseudogene TRBV3-2) to TRBJ2-7; 9 nucleotides agree with TRBD2. The CDR3 length is 15 residues. V shed 0 bases and J 4 bases; nucleotides not matched to a gene: 4. CDR1 and CDR2 (germline): LGHDT, YNNKEL (reference sequence). For the CDR3, the DNA is TGTGCCAGCAGCCAAGATGCTAGCGGGGTTTACGAGCAGTACTTC. This codes for CASSQDASGVYEQYF.

The sample holds one count of this clone. The V call is TRBV6-1, the J call TRBJ1-4, with D unclear. The CDR3 runs to 14 residues. V was pared by 0 bases and J by 5 bases, with 7 bases between. CDR1 is MNHNS, CDR2 SASEGT, per germline. The CDR3 DNA is TGTGCCAGCAGTGAAGCGGGCTGGAATGAAAAACTGTTTTTT. This encodes CASSEAGWNEKLFF.

CDR3 DNA sequence: TGTGCCAGCAGCCACGGGAAGGGTGGGCAAGAGACCCAGTACTTC. It specifies CASSHGKGGQETQYF. The chain couples TRBV3-1 (or the pseudogene TRBV3-2) to TRBJ2-5; tentative D call: TRBD2 (5 bases). The CDR3 is 15 residues long. CDR1 is LGHDT and CDR2 is YNNKEL in the germline V gene (reference sequence). Between the trimmed V and J ends, which lost 3 bases and 2 bases, there was a span of 13 bases.

This sequence joins TRBV18 and TRBJ1-6; maybe TRBD1 (5 bases). V gave up 3 bases and J gave up 10 bases, with 13 bases separating them. The CDR3 runs to 14 residues. Germline CDR1 reads KGHSH; CDR2 reads LQKENI. CDR3 sequence (DNA): TGTGCCAGCTCACCGGGCCAGGGCGTCTCACCCCTCCACTTT. This codes for CASSPGQGVSPLHF.

This chain uses TRBV27 with TRBJ2-3, with D perhaps TRBD2 (5 bases). Germline values: CDR1 MNHEY, CDR2 SMNVEV (reference sequence). V lost 7 bases and J lost 1, with 15 bases in between. The CDR3 consists of 15 residues. Here the CDR3 DNA reads TGTGCCAGCACCCTAACCAGCGGACGCACAGATACGCAGTATTTT. Amino acids: CASTLTSGRTDTQYF.